This T cell receptor (beta chain) originates from a study of blood T cells in healthy people across ages. Across the whole study: Per two T cells, about one barcoded beta molecule was captured through template switching. General observations from the study: Reliance upon unsorted PBMCs precluded definitive naive versus antigen-experienced comparison. With age, beta diversity per million T cells declined roughly linearly, significantly by approximately 40.

The length of the CDR3 is 12 residues. With 8 bases clipped from V and 7 bases from J, the junction kept 4 bases outside the gene matches. Germline V gives CDR1 SGHRS, CDR2 YFSETQ. The sample providers were healthy Caucasian people from Russia, aged roughly 6 to 90. To note about this clonotype: Its cognate antigen is unknown.

PCR was performed a second time for 7 to 11 cycles using a sample-barcoded 5' primer and a J-beta primer mix. TCRdb used MiXCR to reprocess the 5' RACE reads, holding one entry per CDR3 protein. Of 550,000 to 800,000 distinct CDR3 sequences listed, around 32% are singletons. The V and J genes are TRBV5-1 and TRBJ2-1; 9 nucleotides line up with TRBD2. The sequencing input was blood. This receptor was obtained from an elderly woman in good health. The CDR3 region has the DNA TGCGCCAGTAGCGGGGGAAGAAATGAGCAGTTCTTC. Residues: CASSGGRNEQFF. The full variable domain, in which reference TRBV5-1 and TRBJ2-1 provide the parts outside the CDR3, is KAGVTQTPRYLIKTRGQQVTLSCSPISGHRSVSWYQQTPGQGLQFLFEYFSETQRNKGNFPGRFSGRQFSNSRSEMNVSTLELGDSALYLCASSGGRNEQFFGPGTRLTVL.